This TCR beta chain was identified in a study of CD8+ T cells in alopecia areata. Study findings and constraints: Lesional tissue from the scalp (especially in alopecia totalis/universalis) showed higher clonality than normal scalp. Scalp specimens additionally yield sequences from normal skin's resident alphabeta T cells.

For this clone: Its target is unknown.

The ends lost 3 bases at V and 10 bases at J; junction bases unmatched: 11. The CDR3 length is 15 residues. Germline CDR1 PRHDT, CDR2 FYEKMQ (reference sequence). Extracted RNA was reverse transcribed into cDNA, the sequencing template. Profiling relied on immunoSEQ multiplex PCR, and the TCRdb table lists in-frame clones only, not all of them. The sample records roughly 150,000 clones, 55% being singletons. Sequenced: CD4+ T cells sorted from blood. The chain has TRBV13 and TRBJ2-1; 8 nucleotides agree with TRBD2. The source of this sequence is a human donor in good health. In DNA form, the CDR3 reads TGTGCCAGCAGCTTGACGGGACTAGTTTTGCGGGAGCAGTTCTTC. Its translation: CASSLTGLVLREQFF. The variable domain in full, with the rest retrieved from reference TRBV13 and TRBJ2-1, is AAGVIQSPRHLIKEKRETATLKCYPIPRHDTVYWYQQGPGQDPQFLISFYEKMQSDKGSIPDRFSAQQFSDYHSELNMSSLELGDSALYFCASSLTGLVLREQFFGPGTRLTVL.